The 17 T cell receptor beta chains below were found in one sample sequenced in a study of T cells after yellow fever vaccination. TCRdb ran MiXCR on the 5' RACE reads and lists one entry per CDR3 protein. This sample carries over 130,000 distinct CDR3 sequences, less than 9.5% of them seen once, and the ten largest clones take approximately 0.67%. The material sequenced was CD4+ T cells sorted from PBMCs, taken 5 days after the yellow fever booster vaccination. Receptors originate from a man in his thirties or forties who received the YFV17D yellow fever vaccine.

There are many counts of this clonotype. V and J are TRBV6-2 or TRBV6-3 and TRBJ1-1; 7 positions match TRBD1. V shed 8 bases and J 4 bases; nucleotides not matched to a gene: 7. This CDR3 is 13 amino acids long. The germline gives CDR1 MNHEY, CDR2 SVGEGT. The CDR3 DNA follows: TGTGCCAGCCGTAAGGGGGCGAGCACTGAAGCTTTCTTT. This translates into CASRKGASTEAFF.

A word on this clonotype: A clone one base away is much larger, so this may be a read error. As DNA, the CDR3 is TGCACCAGCAGCTTGGAGACCGGGACTAGCGAGACGTACTTC. Translating gives CTSSLETGTSETYF. The V call is TRBV5-1, the J call TRBJ2-7, with 10 nucleotides matching TRBD2. CDR3 length equals 14 residues. CDR1 SGHRS and CDR2 YFSETQ come from the germline V gene.

Many counts were recorded for this clonotype. The chain recombines TRBV7-2 with TRBJ1-6; 7 positions agree with TRBD1. The V gene's germline CDR1 is SGHTA and CDR2 FQGNSA. The trim removed 2 bases at V and 10 bases at J, leaving 5 bases unmatched. CDR3 size: 14 residues. The DNA for the CDR3 is TGTGCCAGCAGCTTAAGACAGGGTGAATCACCCCTCCACTTT. Encoded protein: CASSLRQGESPLHF.

This clonotype was counted many times. The genes are TRBV20-1 and TRBJ2-4; D is unclear. The V gene's germline CDR1 is DFQATT and CDR2 SNEGSKA (reference sequence). This CDR3 is built from 13 residues. Trimming shortened V by 0 bases and J by 9 bases, and 12 bases separated the two germline ends. The CDR3 nucleotides are TGCAGTGCTAGAGATCCCGGGTCCAGCATTCAGTACTTC. Amino acids: CSARDPGSSIQYF.

A remark on this clonotype: A much bigger clone sits one base away, suggesting this may be a read error. The chain carries TRBV28 and TRBJ2-7; tentative D call: TRBD2 (5 bases). In germline, CDR1 is MDHEN, CDR2 SYDVKM. The CDR3 consists of 13 residues. With 8 bases removed from V and 5 bases from J, the gap between germline ends came to 16 bases. The CDR3 loop reads CASSPRALDEQYF. The CDR3 region has the DNA TGTGCCAGCTCCCCGCGGGCACTCGACGAGCAGTACTTC.

This clonotype came up a few times. The chain uses TRBV20-1 and TRBJ1-5; no definite D call. Germline CDR1 is DFQATT and CDR2 is SNEGSKA (reference sequence). The length of the CDR3 is 13 residues. With 3 bases removed from V and 4 bases from J, the gap between germline ends came to 10 bases. This CDR3 reads CSASDRENQPQHF. The CDR3 nucleotides read TGCAGTGCTAGTGACCGGGAAAATCAGCCCCAGCATTTT.

The chain combines TRBV20-1 with TRBJ1-2; D gene unclear. V gave up 6 bases and J gave up 3 bases, with 8 bases separating them. The CDR3 loop spans 11 amino acids. CDR1 and CDR2 from the germline V gene are DFQATT and SNEGSKA (reference sequence). The CDR3 DNA is TGCAGTGCCAAAATAGACTATGGCTACACCTTC. Protein sequence: CSAKIDYGYTF.

Remarks on this clonotype: This sequence may be a read error, since a much larger clone differs from it by one base. The rearrangement links TRBV7-9 to TRBJ2-6, with 7 bases that match TRBD2. The CDR3 is 17 amino acids. Germline CDR1 reads SEHNR; CDR2 reads FQNEAQ (reference sequence). Germline trimming cut 7 bases from V and 2 bases from J; bases unmatched to any gene: 11. DNA for the CDR3: TGTGCCAGCATGCCTTTTCGGGGGGATCCTGGGGCCAACGTCCTGACTTTC. Translated, it gives CASMPFRGDPGANVLTF.

This clonotype came up many times. This chain connects TRBV12-3 or TRBV12-4 to TRBJ1-6, with 7 positions matching TRBD1. V gave up 5 bases and J gave up 6 bases; unmatched junction bases: 4. This CDR3 has 14 residues. The CDR3 is CASSQGGGNSPLHF. The CDR3 nucleotides are TGTGCCAGCAGTCAGGGGGGAGGTAATTCACCCCTCCACTTT.

This clonotype came up a few times. The chain is built from TRBV5-4 and TRBJ1-5, with a possible D match to TRBD1 (6 bases). Germline CDR1 SGHNT, CDR2 YYREEE (reference sequence). Trimming removed 3 bases from V and 7 bases from J, with 14 bases in between. The CDR3 contains 14 residues. The CDR3 spells CASSSDAQGQPQHF. The CDR3 bases are TGTGCCAGCAGCTCCGACGCACAGGGCCAGCCCCAGCATTTT.

For this clonotype: This may come from a read error, since a much larger clone is one base off. This chain uses TRBV20-1 with TRBJ2-3; 7 bases agree with TRBD2. CDR1 is DFQATT and CDR2 is SNEGSKA in the germline V gene (reference sequence). The CDR3 is 15 amino acids. CDR3 residues: CCAMGGREKGDTQYF. CDR3 in DNA: TGCTGTGCGATGGGCGGGCGGGAGAAAGGAGATACGCAGTATTTT.

With respect to this clonotype: Being one base from a much bigger clone, this may be a read error. The J gene is TRBJ2-1, the V gene TRBV7-3; 7 bases are shared with TRBD1. CDR3 length: 13 amino acids. V was clipped by 5 bases and J by 6 bases; unmatched bases: 4. Germline CDR1 SGHTA, CDR2 FQGTGA. The DNA for the CDR3 is TGTGCCAGCAGCCTCGGACAGGCCAATGAGCAGTTCTTC. Translating it yields CASSLGQANEQFF.

This clonotype has ten or more counts. J is TRBJ1-1 and V is TRBV6-2 or TRBV6-3, with D perhaps TRBD1 (5 bases). Germline loops: CDR1 MNHEY, CDR2 SVGEGT. V dropped 2 bases and J dropped 7 bases, with 8 bases sitting between them. This CDR3 has 12 amino acids. The CDR3 bases are TGTGCCAGCAGTTACGGGGGAAGTGAAGCTTTCTTT. Its protein is CASSYGGSEAFF.

This clonotype appeared many times. The chain combines TRBV20-1 with TRBJ2-2, with 10 bases lining up with TRBD1. This CDR3 is built from 16 residues. CDR1 and CDR2 from the germline V gene are DFQATT and SNEGSKA (reference sequence). V trimming: 5 bases; J trimming: 4 bases; junction bases outside the gene matches: 10. In DNA, the CDR3 is TGCAGTGCTGGCGGACAGGGGGTGACGGGCACCGGGGAGCTGTTTTTT. This translates into CSAGGQGVTGTGELFF.

This chain connects TRBV6-2 or TRBV6-3 to TRBJ2-1, with 9 bases that match TRBD2. V lost 4 bases and J lost 2; bases outside the gene matches: 9. Germline V gene sequence: CDR1 MNHEY, CDR2 SVGEGT. The CDR3 covers 17 residues. CDR3 in DNA: TGTGCCAGCAGTTCCATTTTAGCGGGAGTCACCTACAATGAGCAGTTCTTC. This gives the protein CASSSILAGVTYNEQFF.

This clonotype was seen at least ten times. The chain has TRBV7-2 and TRBJ1-5, with D possibly TRBD1 on 5 matching bases. This CDR3 is 13 amino acids long. The V gene's germline CDR1 is SGHTA and CDR2 FQGNSA. Between the trimmed V and J ends, which lost 5 bases and 7 bases, there was a span of 12 bases. This chain's CDR3 is CASSPQEGQPQHF. Written as DNA, the CDR3 is TGTGCCAGCAGCCCCCAAGAGGGGCAGCCCCAGCATTTT.

This clonotype was recorded at least ten times. This chain connects TRBV5-1 to TRBJ2-3, with 7 bases aligning to TRBD1. The CDR3 is 18 residues long. The ends lost 5 bases at V and 3 bases at J; junction bases unmatched: 18. Per germline, CDR1 SGHRS and CDR2 YFSETQ. This chain's CDR3 is CASSFVRQGGHGTDTQYF. CDR3 nucleotides: TGCGCCAGCAGTTTCGTTCGACAGGGCGGTCACGGGACAGATACGCAGTATTTT.